The sequence of this TCR beta chain was determined in a study of blood T cell repertoires in COVID-19. Germline lookup yields CDR1 SGDLS and CDR2 YYNGEE. The CDR3 consists of 13 residues. Trimming pared 3 bases from V and 9 bases from J, leaving 15 bases between. Assay used: immunoSEQ multiplex PCR; TCRdb lists only in-frame clones, some missing. This repertoire shows about 240,000 clones, around 87% found once; its top ten account for 6% to 9%. Specimen: peripheral blood. J is TRBJ1-1 and V is TRBV9; D gene uncertain. The source of this sequence is a woman aged 70-85 years with active or convalescent COVID-19. CDR3 sequence (DNA): TGTGCCAGCAGCGCCACTTCCCTTTCTAAAGCTTTCTTT. Translated, it gives CASSATSLSKAFF.